This T cell receptor beta chain was sequenced during a study of B cell selection in AIRE deficiency. The CDR3 totals 12 residues. CDR1 is SGHAT, CDR2 FQNNGV, per germline. V lost 0 bases and J 13 bases, leaving 13 bases between the germline ends. Sorting defined conventional CD4 T cells as CD4+CD127+. As originally analysed: Approximately 1x10^5 patient and some 140,000 healthy donor in-frame TCRbeta sequences came from conventional T cells. Some clones are missing from TCRdb's copy, which holds only in-frame ones; the method was immunoSEQ multiplex PCR. For V, J and clone size, that table is used; D and trimming come from the DNA. The data show some 24,000 clones, roughly 95% seen once.

The source of this sequence is a human donor in good health. Sequenced material: CD4+CD127+ conventional T cells sorted from PBMCs. The rearrangement joins TRBV11-2 to TRBJ2-7; D is undetermined. The CDR3 sequence: CASSLDIGRRYF. CDR3 in DNA: TGTGCCAGCAGCTTAGATATCGGCAGGAGATACTTC.